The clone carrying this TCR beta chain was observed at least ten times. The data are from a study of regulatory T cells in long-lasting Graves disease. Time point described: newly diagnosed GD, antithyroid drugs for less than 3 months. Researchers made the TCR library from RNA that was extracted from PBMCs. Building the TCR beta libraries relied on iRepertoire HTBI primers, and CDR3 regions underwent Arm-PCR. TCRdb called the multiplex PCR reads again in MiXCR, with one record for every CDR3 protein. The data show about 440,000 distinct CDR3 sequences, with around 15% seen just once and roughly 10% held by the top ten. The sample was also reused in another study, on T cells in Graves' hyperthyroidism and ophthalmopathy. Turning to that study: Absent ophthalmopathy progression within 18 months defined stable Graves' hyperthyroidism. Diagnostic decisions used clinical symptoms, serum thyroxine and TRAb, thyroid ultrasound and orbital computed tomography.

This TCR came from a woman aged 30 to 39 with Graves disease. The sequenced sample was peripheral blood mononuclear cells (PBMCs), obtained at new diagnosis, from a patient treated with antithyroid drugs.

This CDR3 is CASSFGLVATDTQYF. The CDR3, as DNA: TGTGCCAGCAGCTTTGGACTAGTCGCCACAGATACGCAGTATTTT. The chain recombines TRBV11-1 with TRBJ2-3, with 7 bases lining up with TRBD2. The CDR3 runs 15 residues. Looked up from germline, CDR1 is SGHAT and CDR2 is FQDESV (reference sequence). The V gene end was trimmed by 3 bases and the J gene end by 2 bases; junction bases not matched to a gene: 5.